This TCR beta chain originates from a study of molecular identifiers for immune sequencing clone quantification. TCRdb fed the PCR reads into MiXCR, producing one record per CDR3 protein. The sample includes about 40,000 distinct CDR3 sequences, approximately 18% of them seen just once. Trimming pared 4 bases from V and 1 base from J, leaving 8 bases between. Germline CDR1 LGHNA, CDR2 YSLEER. CDR3 size: 13 residues. Material for sequencing was naive CD8+ T cells from blood, with Jurkat cell RNA spiked in. The subset here: FACS-sorted CD8+CD4-CCR7+CD45RA+ naive T cells. This chain connects TRBV4-3 to TRBJ2-7, with D possibly being TRBD1 or TRBD2 (5 bases each). The TCR comes from a human donor in good health. Some libraries in this study had Jurkat cell RNA spiked in. The CDR3 region has the DNA TGCGCCAGCAGCCGAGGGGCGTCCTACGAGCAGTACTTC. Protein product: CASSRGASYEQYF.